The 25 T cell receptor beta chains listed next were all sequenced from one sample in a study of Ad26.COV2.S vaccination and SARS-CoV-2 variants. Sequencing was performed with immunoSEQ multiplex PCR; in TCRdb, only in-frame clones are kept and a portion is missing. The sample has some 460,000 clones; approximately 90% are singletons. The treatment is: over 15 received Ad26.COV2.S at low or high dose, single or two shots; roughly five received placebo; per-sample allocation not given. Day 63 following the first vaccine or placebo injection was when the samples were taken. Here the sequenced sample was peripheral blood, taken in a trial of Ad26.COV2.S vaccine versus placebo. These receptors were obtained from a person aged 18-65 years who received the Ad26.COV2.S COVID-19 vaccine or a placebo.

CDR3 region: CSASVGAGYTF. As DNA, the CDR3 is TGCAGTGCTAGCGTCGGGGCTGGCTACACCTTC. This chain uses TRBV20-1 with TRBJ1-2; a weak D match, TRBD1 (5 bases). Germline loops: CDR1 DFQATT, CDR2 SNEGSKA (reference sequence). The CDR3 contains 11 residues. Trimming took off 3 bases at V and 7 bases at J, with 9 bases between the two ends.

V usage is TRBV5-6 and J usage is TRBJ2-1, with a possible D match to TRBD2 (6 bases). V gave up 3 bases and J gave up 2 bases, with 12 bases separating them. This CDR3 is 15 amino acids long. Germline V gene lookup returns CDR1 SGHDT and CDR2 YYEEEE. CDR3 loop: CASSSDYLAYNEQFF. As DNA, the CDR3 is TGTGCCAGCAGCTCGGACTACCTTGCCTACAATGAGCAGTTCTTC.

V is TRBV7-6 and J is TRBJ2-5, with D uncertain. Germline-derived CDR1 and CDR2 are SGHVS and FNYEAQ. V lost 1 base to trimming and J lost 4 bases, with 13 bases between them. This CDR3 has 15 residues. This CDR3 is CASSLEGHEVETQYF. The CDR3 DNA reads TGTGCCAGCAGCTTAGAAGGGCACGAGGTAGAGACCCAGTACTTC.

V usage is TRBV4-1 and J usage is TRBJ2-1, with 12 bases lining up with TRBD2. J was trimmed by 4 bases and V by 4 bases; bases with no gene match: 8. The germline gives CDR1 MGHRA, CDR2 YSYEKL. The CDR3 spans 17 residues. CDR3 nucleotides: TGCGCCAGCAGCCCGCGGCTCGGGACTAGCGGGTACAATGAGCAGTTCTTC. This encodes CASSPRLGTSGYNEQFF.

The V gene is TRBV19, the J gene TRBJ1-3; maybe TRBD1 (5 bases). This CDR3 contains 16 residues. Germline V gene lookup returns CDR1 LNHDA and CDR2 SQIVND (reference sequence). V was trimmed by 8 bases and J by 0 bases, leaving 17 bases between them. The CDR3: CASWNRGTHSGNTIYF. The CDR3 nucleotides read TGTGCCAGTTGGAATCGGGGGACTCACTCTGGAAACACCATATATTTT.

CDR3 nucleotide sequence: TGTGCCAGCAGCTACCCCTACACCGGGGAGCTGTTTTTT. The encoded protein is CASSYPYTGELFF. The chain joins TRBV7-9 to TRBJ2-2; D unclear. The CDR3 length is 13 residues. V gave up 4 bases and J gave up 3 bases, with 6 bases separating them. Germline V gene sequence: CDR1 SEHNR, CDR2 FQNEAQ (reference sequence).

The chain joins TRBV15 to TRBJ2-1, with 10 nucleotides matching TRBD2. This CDR3 contains 15 residues. Losses at the gene ends were 1 base for V and 9 bases for J; bases not matched to a gene: 6. Germline CDR1 and CDR2: LNHNV and YYDKDF (reference sequence). The CDR3 here is CATSRAAGGPSEQFF. DNA for the CDR3: TGTGCCACCAGCAGAGCAGCGGGAGGGCCAAGTGAGCAGTTCTTC. The full variable domain, with the rest looked up from reference TRBV15 and TRBJ2-1, is DAMVIQNPRYQVTQFGKPVTLSCSQTLNHNVMYWYQQKSSQAPKLLFHYYDKDFNNEADTPDNFQSRRPNTSFCFLDIRSPGLGDTAMYLCATSRAAGGPSEQFFGPGTRLTVL.

The rearrangement uses TRBV6-1 and TRBJ1-2; TRBD1 matches 7 bases. The CDR3 runs to 12 residues. Germline V CDR1 and CDR2: MNHNS, SASEGT. With V trimmed by 2 bases and J by 6 bases, 0 bases remained unmatched. This CDR3 reads CASSERGHGYTF. The DNA for the CDR3 is TGTGCCAGCAGTGAAAGGGGGCATGGCTACACCTTC.

The genes are TRBV5-1 and TRBJ2-3, with D unclear. The CDR3 is made up of 14 amino acids. The V end was cut by 2 bases, the J end by 5 bases, with 12 bases between. Germline V lookup: CDR1 SGHRS, CDR2 YFSETQ. The CDR3 region has the DNA TGCGCCAGCAGCTTAGGGCTGGCGAGAGATACGCAGTATTTT. This sequence encodes CASSLGLARDTQYF.

The V and J genes are TRBV27 and TRBJ2-5, with 7 bases fitting TRBD2. The CDR3 is 16 residues long. Germline CDR1 and CDR2: MNHEY and SMNVEV (reference sequence). J gave up 1 base and V 10 bases, and 15 bases lay outside the gene matches. The CDR3 loop reads CATRYRGGVGQETQYF. The DNA of the CDR3 is TGTGCCACACGTTACCGCGGGGGAGTGGGCCAAGAGACCCAGTACTTC.

The chain recombines TRBV7-9 with TRBJ2-7; D may be TRBD1 or TRBD2 (5 bases each). The CDR3 has 14 amino acids. Looked up from germline, CDR1 is SEHNR and CDR2 is FQNEAQ (reference sequence). Trimming shortened V by 3 bases and J by 2 bases, and 11 bases separated the two germline ends. The DNA for the CDR3 is TGTGCCAGCAGCTTTCCCGGGGCTACCTACGAGCAGTACTTC. Encoded protein: CASSFPGATYEQYF.

The rearrangement joins TRBV4-1 to TRBJ2-6; D is undetermined. Trimming stripped 6 bases from V and 1 base from J, with 10 bases between. CDR1 MGHRA and CDR2 YSYEKL come from the germline V gene. The CDR3 is 15 amino acids. CDR3 coding DNA: TGCGCCAGCAGTAATCTCCTTTCTGGGGCCAACGTCCTGACTTTC. It codes for CASSNLLSGANVLTF.

A remark on this clone: One junction end does not reproduce the germline sequence, and a read error may be involved. The chain recombines TRBV29-1 with TRBJ1-2, with D unresolved. The germline V gene has CDR1 SQVTM and CDR2 ANQGSEA. The CDR3 sequence is 13 residues long. The CDR3 sequence is CSVAEVGNYDYTF. The CDR3 DNA reads as TGCAGCGTGGCTGAGGTGGGGAACTATGACTACACCTTC.

The chain joins TRBV4-2 to TRBJ2-5, with 13 nucleotides matching TRBD2. Germline CDR1 LGHNA, CDR2 YNFKEQ. J gave up 4 bases and V 3 bases, and 11 bases lay outside the gene matches. The CDR3 runs to 18 residues. This CDR3 is CASSQGTSGNAVGETQYF. The CDR3 DNA reads TGTGCCAGCAGCCAGGGGACTAGCGGGAATGCTGTGGGAGAGACCCAGTACTTC.

V is TRBV7-2 and J is TRBJ1-2; D might be TRBD1 (5 bases). The CDR3 totals 15 residues. Trimming stripped 1 base from V and 4 bases from J, with 13 bases between. CDR1 is SGHTA, CDR2 FQGNSA, per germline. The CDR3 is CASSLGQGSSYGYTF. CDR3 nucleotides: TGTGCCAGCAGCTTAGGCCAGGGATCCTCCTATGGCTACACCTTC.

V gene TRBV25-1 combines with J gene TRBJ1-2; TRBD1 matches 7 bases. Germline CDR1 and CDR2: MGHDK and SYGVNS. The CDR3 contains 17 residues. J gave up 6 bases and V 4 bases, and 17 bases lay outside the gene matches. The CDR3, as DNA: TGTGCCAGCAGTGGAGGCGGGGGGTACAGGGGCCTCGATGGCTACACCTTC. Amino acids: CASSGGGGYRGLDGYTF.

The CDR3: CASSLAVGQRRGEKLFF. The CDR3, as DNA: TGTGCCAGCAGCTTGGCCGTAGGACAGCGCAGGGGTGAAAAACTGTTTTTT. V and J are TRBV5-6 and TRBJ1-4; tentatively, D is TRBD1 (6 bases). V lost 0 bases to trimming and J lost 7 bases, with 19 bases between them. This CDR3 is 17 amino acids long. Per germline, CDR1 SGHDT and CDR2 YYEEEE.

The chain employs TRBV28 and TRBJ1-5; no clear D gene. Deletions cut 6 bases from V and 2 bases from J, with 11 bases between. The germline gives CDR1 MDHEN, CDR2 SYDVKM. The CDR3 sequence is 14 residues long. CDR3 residues: CASSQYGGNQPQHF. The DNA for the CDR3 is TGTGCCAGCAGCCAGTATGGGGGCAATCAGCCCCAGCATTTT.

This chain connects TRBV7-3 to TRBJ1-1, with 7 bases fitting TRBD1. Germline values: CDR1 SGHTA, CDR2 FQGTGA. The CDR3 consists of 15 residues. Trimming cost V 5 bases and J 4 bases; bases outside gene matches: 10. Here the CDR3 DNA reads TGTGCCAGCAGCCCCAACCAGGGGGGGGTCACTGAAGCTTTCTTT. It specifies CASSPNQGGVTEAFF.

The gene calls are TRBV28 and TRBJ2-1; 9 bases are a match to TRBD2. The ends lost 2 bases at V and 7 bases at J; junction bases unmatched: 3. The CDR3 totals 14 residues. Germline CDR1 MDHEN, CDR2 SYDVKM. The CDR3, as DNA: TGTGCCAGCAGTTTACTAGCGGGATCGAATGAGCAGTTCTTC. Encoded protein: CASSLLAGSNEQFF. Full variable domain (rest looked up from reference TRBV28 and TRBJ2-1): DVKVTQSSRYLVKRTGEKVFLECVQDMDHENMFWYRQDPGLGLRLIYFSYDVKMKEKGDIPEGYSVSREKKERFSLILESASTNQTSMYLCASSLLAGSNEQFFGPGTRLTVL.

The J gene is TRBJ1-4, the V gene TRBV6-5; D possibly corresponds to TRBD1 (6 bases). The length of the CDR3 is 15 residues. Germline V lookup: CDR1 MNHEY, CDR2 SVGAGI. Between the trimmed V and J ends, which lost 0 bases and 4 bases, there was a span of 9 bases. The CDR3 region has the DNA TGTGCCAGCAGTTACTCGGCAGGGGATAATGAAAAACTGTTTTTT. Protein: CASSYSAGDNEKLFF.

V and J are TRBV5-1 and TRBJ2-7; D possibly corresponds to TRBD2 (6 bases). The ends were cut back, 5 bases at V and 1 base at J, with 7 bases in the middle. The germline CDR1 and CDR2 sequences are SGHRS and YFSETQ. The CDR3 runs 12 residues. For the CDR3, the DNA is TGCGCCAGCAGTAGCGGATCCTACGAGCAGTACTTC. It is translated as CASSSGSYEQYF.

J is TRBJ1-2 and V is TRBV6-1; D call uncertain. The V end was cut by 3 bases, the J end by 7 bases, with 9 bases between. Germline V gives CDR1 MNHNS, CDR2 SASEGT. The CDR3 consists of 12 residues. CDR3 loop: CASSEGSAGYTF. For the CDR3, the DNA is TGTGCCAGCAGTGAGGGTAGCGCTGGCTACACCTTC.

The V and J genes are TRBV18 and TRBJ1-5; a weak D match, TRBD1 (6 bases). The length of the CDR3 is 17 residues. The germline CDR1 and CDR2 sequences are KGHSH and LQKENI. V dropped 4 bases and J dropped 0 bases, with 16 bases sitting between them. In DNA, the CDR3 is TGTGCCAGCTCACAAACAGGGAGCCGGAGTAGCAATCAGCCCCAGCATTTT. Protein sequence: CASSQTGSRSSNQPQHF.

The chain joins TRBV6-1 to TRBJ2-3, with 10 bases identical to TRBD2. The ends lost 3 bases at V and 1 base at J; junction bases unmatched: 7. The germline gives CDR1 MNHNS, CDR2 SASEGT. The CDR3 consists of 17 residues. The chain's CDR3 is CASSDSGTSARTDTQYF. The CDR3 DNA follows: TGTGCCAGCAGTGATTCCGGGACTAGCGCCCGCACAGATACGCAGTATTTT.